A single TCR beta chain is shown here with its context. The antigen is not known. The data were obtained in a study of Ad26.COV2.S vaccination and SARS-CoV-2 variants. Across the whole study: Doses of Ad26.COV2.S were injected into muscle once or twice, 56 days apart. Regarding the study as a whole: After vaccination, reports described spike-specific CD8+ and CD4+ T cell responses as showing substantial breadth. An underestimation of total T cell responses may have resulted from the TCR breadth and depth analyses.

Measured with immunoSEQ multiplex PCR; TCRdb has only the in-frame clones, and not every one. In the table there are about 420,000 clones, 85% to 90% of which are singletons. Germline CDR1 reads GTSNPN; CDR2 reads SVGIG (reference sequence). The CDR3 contains 15 residues. V shed 4 bases, J shed 5 bases, and the junction held 12 bases outside the gene matches. Specified treatment: roughly 20 received Ad26.COV2.S at low or high dose, single or two shots; about 5 received placebo; per-sample allocation not given. Material that was analyzed had been drawn on day 63 after the first vaccine or placebo injection.

The TCR comes from a person aged 18-65 years who received the Ad26.COV2.S COVID-19 vaccine or a placebo. Material: peripheral blood, obtained in a trial of Ad26.COV2.S vaccine versus placebo. The chain has TRBV30 and TRBJ2-3; 7 bases match TRBD2. The CDR3 loop is CAWTGEAGPRDTQYF. The DNA for the CDR3 is TGTGCCTGGACCGGGGAAGCGGGGCCTAGAGATACGCAGTATTTT.